This T cell receptor beta chain was sequenced in a study of cytomegalovirus exposure and HLA in healthy donors. Overall study: Of all 400 or so donors who were genotyped, around 82% belonged to the Caucasian-associated ancestry cluster.

13 Jbeta primers and 60 Vbeta primers were used for the PCR. Profiled with immunoSEQ multiplex PCR; TCRdb holds only in-frame clones, not every one. The repertoire holds about 130,000 clones, 55% to 75% seen once, with 4.2% in the top ten. The length of the CDR3 is 15 residues. Trimming removed 1 base from V and 4 bases from J, with 13 bases in between. Germline loops: CDR1 SGHTA, CDR2 FQGNSA. This clonotype originated in a middle-aged man in good health and CMV-seropositive. The V and J genes are TRBV7-2 and TRBJ1-2; maybe TRBD1 (5 bases). Sequencing was carried out using PBMCs. The CDR3 reads CASSLEGASGYGYTF. The CDR3, as DNA: TGTGCCAGCAGCTTAGAAGGGGCGTCGGGCTATGGCTACACCTTC.